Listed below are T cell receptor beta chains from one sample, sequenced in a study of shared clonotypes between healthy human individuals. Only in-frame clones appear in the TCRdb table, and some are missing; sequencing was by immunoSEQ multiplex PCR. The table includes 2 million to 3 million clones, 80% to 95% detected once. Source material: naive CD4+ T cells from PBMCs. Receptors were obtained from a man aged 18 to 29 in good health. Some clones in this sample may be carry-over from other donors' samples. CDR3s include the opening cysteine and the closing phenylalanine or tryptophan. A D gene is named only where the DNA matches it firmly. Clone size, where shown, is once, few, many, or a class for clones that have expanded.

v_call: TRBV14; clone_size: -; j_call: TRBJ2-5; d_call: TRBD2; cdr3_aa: CASSHGLAGVAETQYF; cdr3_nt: TGTGCCAGCAGCCACGGACTAGCGGGAGTTGCGGAGACCCAGTACTTC
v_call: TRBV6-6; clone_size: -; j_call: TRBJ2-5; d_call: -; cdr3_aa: CASSDPGYQETQYF; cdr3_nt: TGTGCCAGCAGTGACCCAGGGTACCAAGAGACCCAGTACTTC
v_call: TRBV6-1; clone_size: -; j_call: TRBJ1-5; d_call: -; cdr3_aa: CASSRGGWNQPQHF; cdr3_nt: TGTGCCAGCAGTCGCGGGGGTTGGAATCAGCCCCAGCATTTT
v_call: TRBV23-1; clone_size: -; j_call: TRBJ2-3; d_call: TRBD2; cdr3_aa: CASSQRIDTSGRDSGTQYF; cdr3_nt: TGCGCCAGCAGTCAACGAATCGACACTAGCGGGAGGGACTCGGGTACGCAGTATTTT
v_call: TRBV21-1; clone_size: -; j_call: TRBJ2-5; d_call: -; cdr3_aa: CASRNRGSETQYF; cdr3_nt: TGTGCCAGCAGGAACAGGGGATCCGAGACCCAGTACTTC
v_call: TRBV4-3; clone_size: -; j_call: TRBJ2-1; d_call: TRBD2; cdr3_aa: CASSQERGGNNEQFF; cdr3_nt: TGCGCCAGCAGCCAAGAAAGGGGAGGGAACAATGAGCAGTTCTTC
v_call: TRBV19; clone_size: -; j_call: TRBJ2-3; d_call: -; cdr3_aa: CASSIWTFASGTGLADTQYF; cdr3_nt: TGTGCCAGTAGTATATGGACTTTCGCTAGCGGGACAGGTCTGGCAGATACGCAGTATTTT
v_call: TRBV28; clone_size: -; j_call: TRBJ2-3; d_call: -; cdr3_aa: CASKGSTDTQYF; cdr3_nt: TGTGCCAGCAAGGGCAGCACAGATACGCAGTATTTT
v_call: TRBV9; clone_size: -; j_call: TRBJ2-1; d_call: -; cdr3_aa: CASSPGTLSYNEQFF; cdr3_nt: TGTGCCAGCAGCCCAGGGACACTTTCCTACAATGAGCAGTTCTTC
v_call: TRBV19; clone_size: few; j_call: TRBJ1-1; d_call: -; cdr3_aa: CASSRQGNTEAFF; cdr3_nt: TGTGCCAGTAGTAGGCAGGGAAACACTGAAGCTTTCTTT
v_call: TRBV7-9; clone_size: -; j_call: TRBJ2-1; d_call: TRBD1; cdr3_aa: CASSHHRGPVYNEQFF; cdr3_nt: TGTGCCAGCAGCCACCACAGGGGGCCCGTTTACAATGAGCAGTTCTTC
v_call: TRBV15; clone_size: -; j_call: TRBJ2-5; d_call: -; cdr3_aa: CATWRAGRETQYF; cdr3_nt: TGTGCCACCTGGAGGGCGGGACGAGAGACCCAGTACTTC
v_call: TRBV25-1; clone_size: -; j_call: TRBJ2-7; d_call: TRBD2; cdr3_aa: CASSGLAVPAYEQYF; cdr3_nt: TGTGCCAGCAGTGGGCTAGCGGTTCCCGCCTACGAGCAGTACTTC
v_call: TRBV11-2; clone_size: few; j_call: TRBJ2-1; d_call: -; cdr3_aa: CASNLGGAGEQFF; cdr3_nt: TGTGCCAGCAACCTAGGGGGAGCTGGTGAGCAGTTCTTC
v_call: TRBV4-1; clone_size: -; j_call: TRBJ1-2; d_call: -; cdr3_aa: CASSLHGGGYTF; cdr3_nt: TGCGCCAGCAGCCTCCATGGGGGAGGCTACACCTTC
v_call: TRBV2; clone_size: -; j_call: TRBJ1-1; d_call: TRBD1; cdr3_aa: CASNRMTGGISEAFF; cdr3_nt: TGTGCCAGCAACCGAATGACAGGGGGCATCTCTGAAGCTTTCTTT
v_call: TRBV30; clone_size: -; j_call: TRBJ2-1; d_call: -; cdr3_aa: CAWSVGRGYDEQFF; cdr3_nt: TGTGCCTGGAGTGTAGGAAGGGGTTATGATGAGCAGTTCTTC
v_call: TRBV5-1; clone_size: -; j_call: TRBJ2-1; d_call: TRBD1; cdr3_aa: CASSPMGQGNNEQFF; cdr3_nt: TGCGCCAGCAGTCCCATGGGACAGGGGAACAATGAGCAGTTCTTC
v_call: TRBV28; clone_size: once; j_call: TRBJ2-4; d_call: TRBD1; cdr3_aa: CASSRTGTNIQYF; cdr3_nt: TGTGCCAGCAGCCGGACAGGGACAAACATTCAGTACTTC
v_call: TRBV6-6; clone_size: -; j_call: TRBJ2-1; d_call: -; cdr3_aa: CASSLGSSYNEQFF; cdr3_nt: TGTGCCAGCAGTTTAGGGAGCTCCTACAATGAGCAGTTCTTC
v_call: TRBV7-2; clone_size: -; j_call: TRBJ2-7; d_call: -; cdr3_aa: CASSLAKGNDEQYF; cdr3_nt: TGTGCCAGCAGCTTAGCGAAGGGGAACGACGAGCAGTACTTC
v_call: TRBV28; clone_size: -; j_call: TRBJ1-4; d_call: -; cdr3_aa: CASSLGGKAEKLFF; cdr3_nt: TGTGCCAGCAGTTTAGGGGGGAAGGCGGAAAAACTGTTTTTT
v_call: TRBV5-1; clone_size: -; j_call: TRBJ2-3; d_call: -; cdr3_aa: CASSPSGTDTQYF; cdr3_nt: TGCGCCAGCAGCCCGAGCGGCACAGATACGCAGTATTTT
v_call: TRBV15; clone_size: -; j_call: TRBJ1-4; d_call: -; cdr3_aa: CATSGRTGHATNEKLFF; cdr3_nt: TGTGCCACCAGCGGACGGACTGGCCACGCAACTAATGAAAAACTGTTTTTT
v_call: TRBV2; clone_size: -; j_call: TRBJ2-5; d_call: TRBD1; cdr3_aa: CASRGDSYQETQYF; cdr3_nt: TGTGCCAGCAGGGGGGACAGTTACCAAGAGACCCAGTACTTC
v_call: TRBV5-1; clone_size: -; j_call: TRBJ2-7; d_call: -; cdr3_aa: CASSLVEGAGEQYF; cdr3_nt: TGCGCCAGCAGCTTGGTGGAGGGGGCGGGAGAGCAGTACTTC
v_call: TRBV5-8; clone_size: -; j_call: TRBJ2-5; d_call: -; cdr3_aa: CASSSLSETQYF; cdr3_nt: TGTGCCAGCAGCTCCCTGAGTGAGACCCAGTACTTC
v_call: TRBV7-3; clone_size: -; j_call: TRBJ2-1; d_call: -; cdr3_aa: CASSLLGYNEQFF; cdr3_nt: TGTGCCAGCAGCTTATTGGGGTACAATGAGCAGTTCTTC
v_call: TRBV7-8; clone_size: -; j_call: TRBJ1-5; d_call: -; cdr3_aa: CASSPAPATGINQPQHF; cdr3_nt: TGTGCCAGCAGCCCGGCCCCCGCAACAGGGATCAATCAGCCCCAGCATTTT
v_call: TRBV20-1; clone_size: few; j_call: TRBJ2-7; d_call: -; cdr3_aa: CSARGYEQYF; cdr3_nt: TGCAGTGCTAGAGGCTACGAGCAGTACTTC
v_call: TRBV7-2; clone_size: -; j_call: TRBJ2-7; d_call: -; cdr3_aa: CASSLLGPYYEQYF; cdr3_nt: TGTGCCAGCAGCTTACTCGGCCCCTACTACGAGCAGTACTTC
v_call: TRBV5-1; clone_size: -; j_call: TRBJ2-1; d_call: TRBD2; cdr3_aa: CASSSSGTSGSYNEQFF; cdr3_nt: TGCGCCAGCAGCTCCTCCGGGACTAGCGGAAGCTACAATGAGCAGTTCTTC
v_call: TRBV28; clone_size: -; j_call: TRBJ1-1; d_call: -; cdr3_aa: CASSFERDTRAEAFF; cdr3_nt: TGTGCCAGCAGTTTCGAAAGAGATACAAGGGCTGAAGCTTTCTTT
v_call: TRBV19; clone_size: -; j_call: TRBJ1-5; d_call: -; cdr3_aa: CASSPQGNQPQHF; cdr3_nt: TGTGCCAGTAGTCCTCAGGGCAATCAGCCCCAGCATTTT
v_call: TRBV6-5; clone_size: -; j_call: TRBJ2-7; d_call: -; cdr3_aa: CASSYSSGRPYEQYF; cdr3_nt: TGTGCCAGCAGTTACTCGAGTGGGCGGCCCTACGAGCAGTACTTC
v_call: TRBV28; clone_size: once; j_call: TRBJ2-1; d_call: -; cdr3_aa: CASTTRGGGSYNEQFF; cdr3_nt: TGTGCCAGCACTACAAGGGGGGGAGGCTCCTACAATGAGCAGTTCTTC
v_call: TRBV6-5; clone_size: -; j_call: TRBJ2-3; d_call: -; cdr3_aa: CASSERSTDTQYF; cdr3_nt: TGTGCCAGCAGTGAGCGTAGCACAGATACGCAGTATTTT
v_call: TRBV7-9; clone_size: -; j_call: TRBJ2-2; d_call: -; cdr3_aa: CASSGRLIANTGELFF; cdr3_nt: TGTGCCAGCAGCGGCAGACTGATTGCCAACACCGGGGAGCTGTTTTTT
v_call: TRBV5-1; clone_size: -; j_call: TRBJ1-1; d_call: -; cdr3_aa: CASSVDGGSTTEAFF; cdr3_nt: TGCGCCAGCAGCGTGGACGGTGGGAGTACCACTGAAGCTTTCTTT
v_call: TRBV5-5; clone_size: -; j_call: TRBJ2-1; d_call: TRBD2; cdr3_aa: CASSLEPGLAARGQFF; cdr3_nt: TGTGCCAGCAGCTTGGAACCGGGACTAGCGGCCCGGGGGCAGTTCTTC
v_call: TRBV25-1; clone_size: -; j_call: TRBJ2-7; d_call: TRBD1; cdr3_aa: CASSEPRTGSYEQYF; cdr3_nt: TGTGCCAGCAGTGAACCCCGGACAGGTTCCTACGAGCAGTACTTC
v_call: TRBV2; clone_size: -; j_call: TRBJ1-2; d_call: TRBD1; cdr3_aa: CASRGDSNYGYTF; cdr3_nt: TGTGCCAGCAGGGGGGACAGTAACTATGGCTACACCTTC
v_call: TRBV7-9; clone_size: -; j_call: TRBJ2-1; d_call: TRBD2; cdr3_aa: CASSTSSGQQFF; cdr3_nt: TGTGCCAGCAGTACCTCTAGCGGGCAGCAGTTCTTC
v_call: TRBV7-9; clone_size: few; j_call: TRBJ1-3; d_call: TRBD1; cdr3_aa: CASSPGQTSGNTIYF; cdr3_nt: TGTGCCAGCAGCCCGGGACAGACCTCTGGAAACACCATATATTTT
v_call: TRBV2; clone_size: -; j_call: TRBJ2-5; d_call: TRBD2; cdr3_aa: CASGGGETQYF; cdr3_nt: TGTGCCAGCGGGGGGGGAGAGACCCAGTACTTC
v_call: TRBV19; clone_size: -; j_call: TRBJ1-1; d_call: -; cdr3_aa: CASSRRTGNTEAFF; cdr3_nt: TGTGCCAGTAGTCGACGGACGGGGAACACTGAAGCTTTCTTT
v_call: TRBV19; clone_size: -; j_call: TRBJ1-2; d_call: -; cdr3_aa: CASSPVPPQTYGYTF; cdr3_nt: TGTGCCAGTAGTCCGGTACCCCCGCAAACATATGGCTACACCTTC
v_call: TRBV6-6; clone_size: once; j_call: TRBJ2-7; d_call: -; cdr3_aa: CASSTNSGQAYEQYF; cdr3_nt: TGTGCCAGCAGCACGAATAGTGGACAAGCCTACGAGCAGTACTTC